The 16 T cell receptor beta chains listed next were all sequenced from one sample in a study of Ad26.COV2.S vaccination and SARS-CoV-2 variants. Repertoires were generated with immunoSEQ multiplex PCR, while TCRdb's copy carries only in-frame clones and drops some. The sample holds approximately 450,000 clones, over 75% seen once. Treatment in this sample: 15 to 20 received Ad26.COV2.S at low or high dose, single or two shots; about 5 received placebo; per-sample allocation not given. The study sampled participants on day 63 after the first vaccine or placebo injection. The sample consisted of peripheral blood, taken in a trial of Ad26.COV2.S vaccine versus placebo. Every receptor here comes from a person between 18 and 65 years old who received the Ad26.COV2.S COVID-19 vaccine or a placebo.

The chain employs TRBV29-1 and TRBJ2-7; TRBD2 matches at 10 bases. Germline V gene data show CDR1 as SQVTM and CDR2 as ANQGSEA. Losses at the gene ends were 3 bases for V and 5 bases for J; bases not matched to a gene: 10. CDR3 length: 15 residues. The CDR3 DNA follows: TGCAGCGTTGATATTGGGGCTAGCGGGAGCGACGAGCAGTACTTC. Translating it yields CSVDIGASGSDEQYF.

The CDR3 nucleotides are TGTGCCAGCAGCAATAGTGTGACTAGCAATGAGCAGTTCTTC. Protein product: CASSNSVTSNEQFF. This rearrangement joins TRBV13 to TRBJ2-1; D possibly corresponds to TRBD2 (6 bases). V lost 5 bases, J lost 6 bases, and 14 bases lay in between. The germline gives CDR1 PRHDT, CDR2 FYEKMQ (reference sequence). The CDR3 has 14 residues.

In nucleotides, the CDR3 is TGTGCCAGCAGCCTTGGGGAGGACACTGAAGCTTTCTTT. This translates into CASSLGEDTEAFF. The genes are TRBV11-1 and TRBJ1-1; D gene uncertain. This CDR3 contains 13 residues. Per germline, CDR1 SGHAT and CDR2 FQDESV (reference sequence). V was shortened by 5 bases and J by 3 bases, with 10 bases between the two germline ends.

A single count supports this clone. The chain employs TRBV2 and TRBJ1-6, with 7 bases matching TRBD1. V shed 6 bases, J shed 5 bases, and the junction held 4 bases outside the gene matches. This CDR3 contains 14 residues. Germline loops: CDR1 SNHLY, CDR2 FYNNEI. CDR3 loop: CASSGQADNSPLHF. CDR3 sequence (DNA): TGTGCCAGCAGCGGACAGGCAGATAATTCACCCCTCCACTTT.

The rearrangement uses TRBV12-5 and TRBJ2-6; D possibly corresponds to TRBD1 (7 bases). The CDR3 extends over 19 amino acids. V was clipped by 0 bases and J by 0 bases, with 15 bases between them. The germline V gene has CDR1 LGHNT and CDR2 FRNRAP. CDR3 sequence reads: CASGLVEGATLSGANVLTF. DNA of the CDR3: TGTGCTAGTGGTTTGGTGGAGGGGGCAACTCTCTCTGGGGCCAACGTCCTGACTTTC.

This chain links TRBV9 with TRBJ1-1, with TRBD1 matching over 7 bases. V shed 3 bases, J shed 2 bases, and the junction held 4 bases outside the gene matches. CDR1 is SGDLS and CDR2 is YYNGEE in the germline V gene. CDR3 size: 14 residues. The CDR3 DNA reads as TGTGCCAGCAGCGGACACAGGGGCAACACTGAAGCTTTCTTT. This encodes CASSGHRGNTEAFF.

The rearrangement links TRBV2 to TRBJ1-2; D is unresolved. The CDR3 extends over 12 amino acids. The V gene's germline CDR1 is SNHLY and CDR2 FYNNEI. Trimming stripped 8 bases from V and 6 bases from J, with 13 bases between. The DNA of the CDR3 is TGTGCCAGCCGTGGCAGAGAACATGGCTACACCTTC. Its translation is CASRGREHGYTF.

This clone was seen once. The chain has TRBV11-2 and TRBJ2-5; perhaps TRBD1 as D (6 bases). The CDR3 totals 13 residues. With 4 bases removed from V and 5 bases from J, the gap between germline ends came to 11 bases. Germline V gives CDR1 SGHAT, CDR2 FQNNGV. The CDR3, as DNA: TGTGCCAGCAGCTCGACAGGTTTGGAGACCCAGTACTTC. The encoded protein is CASSSTGLETQYF.

The sample holds one count of this clone. The chain uses TRBV12-5 and TRBJ2-3; weak D call: TRBD2 (6 bases). The germline CDR1 and CDR2 sequences are LGHNT and FRNRAP. This CDR3 has 14 amino acids. Between the trimmed V and J ends, which lost 4 bases and 2 bases, there was a span of 10 bases. The CDR3 DNA reads as TGTGCTAGTGGTTCCGGGGGACCCACAGATACGCAGTATTTT. This encodes CASGSGGPTDTQYF.

The J gene is TRBJ1-2, the V gene TRBV5-1; a weak D match, TRBD1 (6 bases). V was shortened by 4 bases and J by 4 bases, with 17 bases between the two germline ends. The CDR3 consists of 15 residues. Germline values: CDR1 SGHRS, CDR2 YFSETQ. The CDR3 region has the DNA TGCGCCAGCAGCCCTACAGGGCAGACAGGCTATGGCTACACCTTC. It encodes CASSPTGQTGYGYTF. Variable domain in full (rest from reference TRBV5-1 and TRBJ1-2): KAGVTQTPRYLIKTRGQQVTLSCSPISGHRSVSWYQQTPGQGLQFLFEYFSETQRNKGNFPGRFSGRQFSNSRSEMNVSTLELGDSALYLCASSPTGQTGYGYTFGSGTRLTVV.

The chain has TRBV5-1 and TRBJ1-5; D remains ambiguous. Germline V gives CDR1 SGHRS, CDR2 YFSETQ. The CDR3 is 15 residues long. The ends were cut back, 4 bases at V and 0 bases at J, with 11 bases in the middle. The CDR3 bases are TGCGCCAGCAGCCAGGCGGGGATTAGCAATCAGCCCCAGCATTTT. It codes for CASSQAGISNQPQHF.

The chain is built from TRBV28 and TRBJ2-7; TRBD2 aligns across 11 bases. Germline CDR1 and CDR2: MDHEN and SYDVKM. The CDR3 totals 15 residues. J gave up 3 bases and V 5 bases, and 6 bases lay outside the gene matches. The CDR3 sequence: CASSPPLAGDYEQYF. CDR3 nucleotides: TGTGCCAGCAGTCCCCCACTAGCGGGAGACTACGAGCAGTACTTC.

V and J are TRBV29-1 and TRBJ1-2; perhaps TRBD1 as D (5 bases). Germline V gene data show CDR1 as SQVTM and CDR2 as ANQGSEA. Trimming cost V 5 bases and J 0 bases, with 13 bases left between them. This CDR3 region has 14 residues. CDR3 region: CSVIPGETNYGYTF. CDR3 nucleotides: TGCAGCGTTATACCGGGGGAAACTAACTATGGCTACACCTTC.

Only one count was recorded for this clone. The chain is built from TRBV2 and TRBJ1-5; D remains unclear. CDR1 is SNHLY and CDR2 is FYNNEI in the germline V gene. With 3 bases removed from V and 5 bases from J, the gap between germline ends came to 14 bases. The length of the CDR3 is 15 residues. The CDR3 coding sequence is TGTGCCAGCAGTGACCGCGGAGACAAATATCAGCCCCAGCATTTT. Protein sequence: CASSDRGDKYQPQHF.

The chain carries TRBV19 and TRBJ1-5; D uncertain. The CDR3 contains 13 residues. In germline, CDR1 is LNHDA, CDR2 SQIVND (reference sequence). Trimming took off 6 bases at V and 4 bases at J, with 10 bases between the two ends. The DNA for the CDR3 is TGTGCCAGTAGCGAGATCGGGAATCAGCCCCAGCATTTT. This codes for CASSEIGNQPQHF.

The chain recombines TRBV6-6 with TRBJ2-1, with TRBD2 as a possible D gene (6 bases). CDR1 and CDR2 from the germline V gene are MNHNY and SVGAGI (reference sequence). This CDR3 region has 16 residues. With 2 bases removed from V and 10 bases from J, the gap between germline ends came to 21 bases. In nucleotides, the CDR3 is TGTGCCAGCAGTTACCTGACTAGACGGGGTGAAGGGGAGCAGTTCTTC. Its translation: CASSYLTRRGEGEQFF.